The source of this T cell receptor (beta chain) is a study of shared clonotypes between healthy human individuals. Germline assignment: CDR1 KGHSH and CDR2 LQKENI. Trimming cost V 6 bases and J 1 base, with 16 bases left between them. CDR3 size: 16 residues. General observations from the study: Naive subsets generally exceeded memory subsets in estimated richness.

Each sample came from a Caucasian adult donor living in Nashville, Tennessee. Comments on this clone: The antigen remains undetermined.

Libraries were prepared by immunoSEQ multiplex PCR; TCRdb keeps only in-frame clonotypes and omits some of them. The table records about 180,000 clones, 80% to 95% of them present only once. The rearrangement uses TRBV18 and TRBJ1-5, with D perhaps TRBD1 (5 bases). The sample comprised naive CD4+ T cells sorted from blood. Described subset: CD45RA+ positively selected. The origin of this receptor is a woman in her twenties or thirties in good health. The CDR3 DNA sequence: TGTGCCAGCTCTTTCGGGACCCTCTTAAGCAATCAGCCCCAGCATTTT. It codes for CASSFGTLLSNQPQHF. The whole variable domain, remainder taken from reference TRBV18 and TRBJ1-5, is NAGVMQNPRHLVRRRGQEARLRCSPMKGHSHVYWYRQLPEEGLKFMVYLQKENIIDESGMPKERFSAEFPKEGPSILRIQQVVRGDSAAYFCASSFGTLLSNQPQHFGDGTRLSIL.